This TCR beta chain emerged from a study of OX40 agonist ivuxolimab in advanced cancers. In the study overall: Recorded diagnoses for dose-escalation patients were hepatocellular carcinoma, melanoma, renal cell or head and neck cancer.

Notes on this clone: Its antigen is not identified.

The table came from immunoSEQ multiplex PCR; TCRdb's copy has only in-frame clones and leaves some out. The top ten clones hold more than 9.5% of a sample with about 72,000 clones, roughly 87% of them seen once. This CDR3 comprises 12 residues. Germline V gene lookup returns CDR1 SNHLY and CDR2 FYNNEI. V lost 7 bases and J 6 bases, leaving 12 bases between the germline ends. The study's findings and limits: Also showing low normalized T-cell clonal expansion were some of the nonresponders. CD8+ T cells (on average) carried more expanded clones than CD4+ T cells.

The V and J genes are TRBV2 and TRBJ1-2; possibly TRBD1 for D (5 bases). This TCR was recovered from an adult with an advanced solid tumor such as melanoma, head and neck, liver or kidney cancer. The material sequenced was CD4+ or CD8+ T cells sorted from blood, taken in a trial of the OX40 agonist ivuxolimab. DNA for the CDR3: TGTGCCAGCAAGGGACGTGCCGATGGCTACACCTTC. Translation: CASKGRADGYTF.